A selection of T cell receptor beta chains follows, all from one sample in a study of T cell repertoires in cytomegalovirus infection. TCRdb reprocessed the reads with MiXCR, giving one entry per CDR3 protein. In the table there are about 680,000 distinct CDR3 sequences, 24% of which are singletons. Sequencing was carried out using CD8+ T cells from PBMCs. The receptors stem from a human donor in good health (CMV status not recorded). Some clones in this sample may be carry-over from other donors' samples. Each CDR3 is given with its conserved first and last residue. A D gene is named only where the DNA matches it firmly. Rows may omit the clone size; those that give it use once, few, many or a size class.

V gene: TRBV9
clone size: once
D gene: TRBD1
J gene: TRBJ2-1
CDR3 protein: CASSTGTGRHEQFF
CDR3 DNA: TGTGCCAGCAGCACAGGGACAGGGAGGCATGAGCAGTTCTTC

V gene: TRBV4-1
clone size: once
D gene: -
J gene: TRBJ2-1
CDR3 protein: CASSQRGGAGSYNEQFF
CDR3 DNA: TGCGCCAGCAGCCAAAGGGGGGGGGCCGGCTCCTACAATGAGCAGTTCTTC

V gene: TRBV7-2
clone size: many
D gene: TRBD2
J gene: TRBJ2-1
CDR3 protein: CASSNHGTGGEQFF
CDR3 DNA: TGTGCCAGCAGCAACCACGGAACGGGAGGTGAGCAGTTCTTC

V gene: TRBV7-8
clone size: few
D gene: -
J gene: TRBJ1-1
CDR3 protein: CASRFPGSGNTEAFF
CDR3 DNA: TGTGCCAGCAGGTTTCCGGGGAGCGGAAACACTGAAGCTTTCTTT

V gene: TRBV5-1
clone size: few
D gene: -
J gene: TRBJ2-3
CDR3 protein: CASSRAGDLASTDTQYF
CDR3 DNA: TGCGCCAGCAGCCGCGCTGGGGATCTAGCCTCCACAGATACGCAGTATTTT

V gene: TRBV5-4
clone size: -
D gene: TRBD1
J gene: TRBJ1-6
CDR3 protein: CASSHGTGGAPLHF
CDR3 DNA: TGTGCCAGCAGTCACGGGACAGGGGGAGCACCCCTCCACTTT

V gene: TRBV20-1
clone size: -
D gene: -
J gene: TRBJ2-1
CDR3 protein: CSARGPGGDLRSYNEQFF
CDR3 DNA: TGCAGTGCTCGGGGGCCGGGGGGCGATCTACGCTCCTACAATGAGCAGTTCTTC

V gene: TRBV6-6
clone size: few
D gene: -
J gene: TRBJ2-1
CDR3 protein: CASSYAAGEQFF
CDR3 DNA: TGTGCCAGCAGTTACGCGGCAGGGGAGCAGTTCTTC

V gene: TRBV12-3/TRBV12-4
clone size: few
D gene: -
J gene: TRBJ2-1
CDR3 protein: CASSILVGEHNEQFF
CDR3 DNA: TGTGCCAGCAGTATCCTAGTCGGGGAACACAATGAGCAGTTCTTC

V gene: TRBV28
clone size: -
D gene: -
J gene: TRBJ2-3
CDR3 protein: CASSLRRKGDTQYF
CDR3 DNA: TGTGCCAGCAGTTTACGCCGGAAAGGAGATACGCAGTATTTT

V gene: TRBV5-6
clone size: -
D gene: TRBD1
J gene: TRBJ2-2
CDR3 protein: CASSWGTGAVAGELFF
CDR3 DNA: TGTGCCAGCAGCTGGGGGACAGGGGCTGTCGCCGGGGAGCTGTTTTTT

V gene: TRBV7-8
clone size: many
D gene: TRBD1
J gene: TRBJ1-4
CDR3 protein: CASRTGGAEKLFF
CDR3 DNA: TGTGCCAGCAGGACAGGGGGCGCTGAAAAACTGTTTTTT

V gene: TRBV5-1
clone size: -
D gene: -
J gene: TRBJ1-1
CDR3 protein: CASSSDSPQAFF
CDR3 DNA: TGCGCCAGCAGCTCGGACAGCCCTCAAGCTTTCTTT

V gene: TRBV7-6
clone size: many
D gene: -
J gene: TRBJ2-3
CDR3 protein: CASSSNPLILTDTQYF
CDR3 DNA: TGTGCCAGCAGCTCAAACCCCCTAATTCTCACAGATACGCAGTATTTT

V gene: TRBV2
clone size: -
D gene: -
J gene: TRBJ2-6
CDR3 protein: CAMKGDPQAISGANVLTF
CDR3 DNA: TGTGCCATGAAGGGCGACCCACAGGCCATCTCTGGGGCCAACGTCCTGACTTTC

V gene: TRBV7-6
clone size: many
D gene: -
J gene: TRBJ2-4
CDR3 protein: CASSPVGRDIQYF
CDR3 DNA: TGTGCCAGCAGCCCAGTAGGCAGAGACATTCAGTACTTC

V gene: TRBV28
clone size: many
D gene: TRBD1
J gene: TRBJ2-5
CDR3 protein: CASSLRGHYSETQYF
CDR3 DNA: TGTGCCAGCAGTTTGAGGGGGCACTACTCGGAGACCCAGTACTTC

V gene: TRBV7-9
clone size: many
D gene: -
J gene: TRBJ2-3
CDR3 protein: CASSLREGYTDTQYF
CDR3 DNA: TGTGCCAGCAGCTTACGAGAAGGGTACACAGATACGCAGTATTTT

V gene: TRBV25-1
clone size: few
D gene: TRBD1
J gene: TRBJ2-6
CDR3 protein: CASNTGTGGSGANVLTF
CDR3 DNA: TGTGCCAGCAATACCGGGACAGGGGGATCTGGGGCCAACGTCCTGACTTTC

V gene: TRBV7-2
clone size: many
D gene: -
J gene: TRBJ2-7
CDR3 protein: CASSLAPTVPHEQYF
CDR3 DNA: TGTGCCAGCAGCTTAGCGCCGACAGTCCCCCACGAGCAGTACTTC

V gene: TRBV10-3
clone size: few
D gene: -
J gene: TRBJ1-2
CDR3 protein: CAIRQGYGYTF
CDR3 DNA: TGTGCCATCCGGCAGGGATACGGCTACACCTTC